What follows is one T cell receptor (beta chain) and its context. Original processing notes: Counts of nucleated cells, estimated from reference gene primer amplification, were obtained. TCRdb's table, derived via immunoSEQ multiplex PCR, lists solely in-frame clones and lacks some. V and J calls and clone size are given by that table; D and trimming were obtained from the DNA. The sample shows 50,000 to 70,000 clones, around 90% of them seen only once. The data were taken from a study of blood T cell repertoires in COVID-19. Whole-study context: Donors in the United States, Italy and Spain gave samples during acute or convalescent COVID-19. T cells, B-cell-depleted T cells, or PBMCs supplied cDNA or gDNA.

Trimming cost V 5 bases and J 2 bases, with 19 bases left between them. The CDR3 spans 18 residues. Germline V CDR1 and CDR2: MNHEY, SMNVEV (reference sequence). This TCR came from a woman over 75 with active COVID-19. The sequencing input was peripheral blood. The chain combines TRBV27 with TRBJ2-6; D is perhaps TRBD2 (7 bases). The CDR3 loop reads CASSPISNGGPGANVLTF. CDR3 nucleotides: TGTGCCAGCAGTCCAATTAGTAACGGGGGGCCTGGGGCCAACGTCCTGACTTTC.